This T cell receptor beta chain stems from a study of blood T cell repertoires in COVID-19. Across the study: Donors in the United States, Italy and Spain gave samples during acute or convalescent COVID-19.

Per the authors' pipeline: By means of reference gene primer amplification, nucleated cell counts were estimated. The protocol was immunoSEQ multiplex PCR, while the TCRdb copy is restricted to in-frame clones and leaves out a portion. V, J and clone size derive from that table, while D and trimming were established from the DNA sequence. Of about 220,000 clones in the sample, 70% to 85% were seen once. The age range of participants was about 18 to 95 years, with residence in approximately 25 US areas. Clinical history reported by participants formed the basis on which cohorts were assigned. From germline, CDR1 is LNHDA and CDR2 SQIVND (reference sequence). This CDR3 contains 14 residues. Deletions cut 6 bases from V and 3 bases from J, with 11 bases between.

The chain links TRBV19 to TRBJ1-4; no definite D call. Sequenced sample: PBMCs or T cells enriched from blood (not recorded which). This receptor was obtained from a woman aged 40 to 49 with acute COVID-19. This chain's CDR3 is CASSRLTANEKLFF. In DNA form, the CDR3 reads TGTGCCAGTAGCCGACTCACGGCTAATGAAAAACTGTTTTTT.